The source of this T cell receptor beta chain is a study of cytomegalovirus exposure and HLA in healthy donors (dated by TCRdb to 2016 to 2017). Study-level background: An earlier analysis of about 560 of the donors reported about 260 Gb of sequence data and about 120 million unique TCR beta sequences obtained from some 200 million T cells. An earlier analysis of several hundred of the donors applied high-throughput TCR beta sequencing to assess whether each TCR beta V gene segment acted as functional or pseudogenic. The later analysis used no new phenotypic data to find candidate immune exposures, relying instead on TCR beta sequences and their occurrence across donors. Across approximately 400 genotyped donors of the cohort, an average of roughly 200,000 unique TCR beta nucleotide sequences per donor were sequenced, and roughly a sixth of those sequences were non-productive. Approximately 310 gigabases of sequencing data and some 85 million unique TCR sequences were included in an early release covering under 650 HLA-typed donors. The number of typed donors differed by locus: roughly 620-630 for A, B, C, DRB1 and DQB1; 522 for DQA1; about 600 for DPA1; and about 450 for DPB1. A later analysis re-analyzed previously published TCR beta repertoires from approximately 700 donors and added high-resolution HLA genotyping to study TCR occurrence patterns. A later genetic analysis took genome-wide SNP genotypes for 398 of the 666 donors and used that subset as a discovery cohort. Every repertoire in the discovery cohort had been generated on one and the same sequencing platform. A separate validation cohort of roughly 110 different subjects was used in addition to the 666-subject first cohort. The study profiled the T cell repertoires of more than 500 subjects by immunosequencing and related them to cytomegalovirus serostatus. Donor age, sex, ethnicity and CMV serostatus were collected together with the repertoire data. Class I and class II HLA loci were covered by the typing at four-digit resolution. Five DR-DQ haplotypes were handled as single units for association and clustering because linkage in the cohort was strong. High-throughput TCR immunosequencing, statistical association of individual TCRs with disease status, and machine learning were combined to predict cytomegalovirus infection status. The genetic ancestry cluster associated with self-reported Caucasian donors included over 80% of the roughly 400 genotyped donors. The study aimed to test whether cataloging public T cell receptors could reveal signatures of past pathogen exposure.

Comments on this clone: Its antigen is still unknown. It has no much larger one-base neighbor in the sample; base qualities were not kept.

Library preparation used the immunoSEQ multiplex PCR assay. For the multiplex PCR, a mixture combining 60 forward primers for TCR Vbeta segments and 13 reverse primers for TCR Jbeta segments was used. A multiplex PCR assay on genomic DNA amplified the CDR3 region of rearranged TCR beta genes. On the Illumina HiSeq System, the amplified TCR beta libraries were sequenced as 87-base-pair reads. Per the authors' processing: A later analysis tallied around 80 million unique TCR beta chains across the approximately 670 repertoires, and roughly 11 million of those chains were shared by two or more donors. To remove PCR and sequencing errors, raw reads were error-corrected and collapsed into unique sequences using a nearest-neighbor algorithm that merged closely related sequences. To assign V, D and J gene segments, CDR3 sequences were aligned to IMGT reference sequences. Each retained sequence needed at least a six-nucleotide match to both a V gene segment and a J gene segment. A rearrangement counted as productive if the CDR3 had no stop codons and remained in frame with V and J, and every other rearrangement counted as non-productive. CDR3 was defined according to IMGT convention as the region running from the second conserved V-encoded cysteine to the conserved J-encoded phenylalanine. Sequences without an unambiguous match to a single V gene segment were excluded from the earlier analysis of several hundred of the donors. In an earlier analysis of a few hundred of the donors, a V segment was called functional when productive rearrangements were above 56.7%, and segregating when the standard deviation between donors exceeded 5%. A statistical classification framework was built for diagnosing cytomegalovirus status from the catalog of TCR beta chain sequences. In a later analysis, V and J genes were assigned by comparing TCR nucleotide sequences against IMGT/GENE-DB human TR gene sequences. In a later analysis, CDR3 sequences and most-parsimonious VDJ recombination scenarios were assigned using the TCRdist pipeline. In a later analysis, each TCR beta chain was defined by its CDR3 amino acid sequence together with its V-gene family, and reads without a unique V-gene family were excluded. In a later analysis, fewer than 650 highly shared, low-generation-probability nucleotide sequences were removed to address suspected cross-contamination and a sequencing artifact. In a later analysis, a clonal expansion index for each public chain was calculated from normalized within-repertoire ranks of inferred template counts. Generation probabilities in a later analysis came from a VDJ recombination model fitted to out-of-frame rearrangements, and those results were checked against IGoR. A later analysis scored TCR-TCR, TCR-HLA and TCR-CMV co-occurrence with hypergeometric tests, applying a repertoire-size bias correction to TCR pairs. To estimate false discovery rates, a later analysis permuted the HLA or CMV assignments 20 times. A later analysis grouped co-occurring TCRs with DBSCAN, adding TCRdist sequence similarity when clustering within HLA-allele-positive subsets. Repertoires with fewer than 30,000 or more than 120,000 public chains, plus five repertoires with anomalous nucleotide sharing, were excluded from co-occurrence clustering. This is the immuneACCESS table as TCRdb keeps it, with only in-frame sequences that have V and J called. A part of the clones is gone; compared with another copy, unresolved V genes explain less than half, and the rest is unexplained. V and J calls and clone size come straight from that table; D and trimming were deduced from the DNA. The sample profile shows about 82,000 clones; approximately 81% of them were found once. Clones ranked in the top ten supply around 6.5% of the sample.

According to the germline V gene, CDR1 reads MNHNS and CDR2 reads SASEGT. Reading from cysteine to phenylalanine, the CDR3 counts 13 amino acids. The kept DNA is CDR3 alone, 39 bases in frame from the first base. V loses 3 bases, J loses 10 bases, and the germline ends lie 15 bases apart. The study at large found these results: In a later analysis, most CMV-associated TCR beta chains were found to appear HLA-restricted, with HLA associations seemingly driven largely by CMV exposure. For the cohort, immune exposure information was limited to CMV serostatus. Some IMGT-functional V segments, including TRBV6-2 and TRBV6-3, could not be told apart with the 87-base-pair reads, so those segments were excluded. Most TCR sequences were seen in very few donors, while some public TCRs were found in many individuals. According to a later analysis, parvovirus B19, influenza, CMV and Epstein-Barr virus appeared linked to several top co-occurrence clusters. Because counts were too low, approximately 18 rarely observed V segments, including chromosome 9 orphons, were excluded from the earlier analysis of 587 of the donors. A cluster of highly shared sequence variants was judged likely to represent a technical artifact of the sequencing pipeline. A later analysis found that HLA-associated TCR beta chains were more clonally expanded and had lower generation probabilities than equally common non-associated chains. According to a later analysis, TCR association rates differed among HLA loci, with DRB1 alleles showing the most associated TCRs and HLA-C alleles showing the fewest. Compared with the roughly 700-donor mean, donors in an Asian-associated ancestry cluster had fewer N-insertions in productive TCRs, according to a later genetic analysis. A further reported finding was that TCR beta sequences accurately predicted the HLA-A and HLA-B alleles for most subjects in the first cohort. The classifier was reported to diagnose cytomegalovirus status with high specificity and sensitivity in both the original and validation cohorts. The presence/absence analyses assumed that sequencing depth was roughly uniform across donors, and that assumption may not be true. In a later analysis, over 15,000 TCR beta sequences were associated with specific HLA alleles at a false discovery rate of 0.05. Linkage disequilibrium might explain the correlated functional status among segregating V segments, but an unknown experimental factor could not be ruled out. V-gene and J-gene trimming of TCR beta chains was associated with a missense DCLRE1C variant in a later genetic analysis, and the association was replicated in an independent cohort. The authors suggested that the approach could potentially be generalized to other disease states and immunological phenotypes. Strong co-occurrence of HLA alleles, especially DR and DQ, made assigning TCR associations to individual alleles difficult. An earlier analysis of 450 to 750 of the donors showed that most TCR beta V segments appeared in productive rearrangements either about 90% or about 30% of the time, which broadly matched IMGT annotations. A few of the identified cytomegalovirus-associated TCR beta chains were confirmed in vitro to be specific for cytomegalovirus antigens. Only TCR beta chains were sequenced in this cohort, and the absence of alpha or paired-chain data limited detectable features. Because HLA typing was missing for some donors at each locus, association tests included only the typed subset. The study listed 150 to 200 TCR beta chains as associated with cytomegalovirus.

The cohort consisted of more than 650 healthy bone marrow donors. At the time of sampling, every cohort member was nominally healthy, though immune exposures that went unrecorded were likely present. The donor tested CMV seropositive, placing the donor among the 289 seropositive members of the cohort. Each donor provided a peripheral blood sample, and peripheral blood mononuclear cells were used for TCR beta sequencing. The Qiagen DNeasy Blood Extraction Kit was used to extract genomic DNA from the blood cell samples. Here the chain combines TRBV6-1 and TRBJ1-1, with the D gene too uncertain to name. This TCR was recovered from a woman between 50 and 59 years old in good health and CMV-seropositive. Sequenced sample: PBMCs. The DNA is TGTGCCAGCAGTGAGAGCGGCCGGTATAGAGCTTTCTTT. It encodes CASSESGRYRAFF.